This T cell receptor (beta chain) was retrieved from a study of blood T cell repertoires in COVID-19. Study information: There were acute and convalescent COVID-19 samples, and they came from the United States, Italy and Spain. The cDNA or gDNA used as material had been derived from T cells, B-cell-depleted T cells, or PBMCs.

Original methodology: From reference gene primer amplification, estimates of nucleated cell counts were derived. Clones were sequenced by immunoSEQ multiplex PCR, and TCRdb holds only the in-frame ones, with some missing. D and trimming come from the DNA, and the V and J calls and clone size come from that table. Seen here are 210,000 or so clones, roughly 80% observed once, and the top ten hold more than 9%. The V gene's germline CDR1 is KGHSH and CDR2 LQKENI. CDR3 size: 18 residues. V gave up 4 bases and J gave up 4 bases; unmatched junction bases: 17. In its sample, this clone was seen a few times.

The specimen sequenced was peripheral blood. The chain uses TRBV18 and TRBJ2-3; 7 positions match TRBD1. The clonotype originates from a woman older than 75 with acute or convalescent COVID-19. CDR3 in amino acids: CASSLGTAQVGAPDTQYF. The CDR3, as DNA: TGTGCCAGCTCACTGGGGACAGCCCAGGTAGGGGCCCCAGATACGCAGTATTTT.